These T cell receptor beta chains were read from a single sample in a study of control samples from healthy donors and cancer patients. Repertoires were generated with immunoSEQ multiplex PCR, while TCRdb's copy carries only in-frame clones and drops some. The sample holds about 120,000 clones, over 75% seen once. Sequencing input: PBMCs. The receptors were sampled from a woman aged 45-59 years with colorectal cancer. The CDR3 runs from the conserved cysteine through the conserved F or W. The D gene is left open where the match is weak. Clone size is shown for a subset of rows, as once, few, many or a class of expanded clone.

V gene: TRBV21-1; D gene: .; J gene: TRBJ1-5; clone size: few; CDR3 protein: CASRPTVTRSNQPQHF; CDR3 DNA: TGTGCCAGCAGGCCAACAGTAACTCGCAGCAATCAGCCCCAGCATTTT
V gene: TRBV27; D gene: TRBD1; J gene: TRBJ1-4; clone size: .; CDR3 protein: CASSITGGFEKLFF; CDR3 DNA: TGTGCCAGCAGCATCACAGGGGGCTTTGAAAAACTGTTTTTT
V gene: TRBV5-1; D gene: .; J gene: TRBJ2-1; clone size: .; CDR3 protein: CASSLGASGKGNEQFF; CDR3 DNA: TGCGCCAGCAGCTTGGGAGCCAGCGGTAAGGGCAATGAGCAGTTCTTC
V gene: TRBV29-1; D gene: TRBD1; J gene: TRBJ1-1; clone size: .; CDR3 protein: CSVRTGPGTEAFF; CDR3 DNA: TGCAGCGTCAGGACAGGACCGGGTACTGAAGCTTTCTTT
V gene: TRBV28; D gene: .; J gene: TRBJ1-1; clone size: once; CDR3 protein: CASSSPGRGIEEAFF; CDR3 DNA: TGTGCCAGCAGTTCCCCCGGCCGCGGGATCGAGGAAGCTTTCTTT
V gene: TRBV27; D gene: .; J gene: TRBJ2-7; clone size: .; CDR3 protein: CASSLRAAYEQYF; CDR3 DNA: TGTGCCAGCAGTTTACGAGCAGCCTACGAGCAGTACTTC
V gene: TRBV5-1; D gene: .; J gene: TRBJ1-5; clone size: .; CDR3 protein: CASSLGDIGQPQHF; CDR3 DNA: TGCGCCAGCAGCTTGGGGGACATCGGACAACCCCAGCATTTT
V gene: TRBV19; D gene: .; J gene: TRBJ1-3; clone size: .; CDR3 protein: CASSISQAISGNTIYF; CDR3 DNA: TGTGCCAGTAGTATTTCCCAGGCGATCTCTGGAAACACCATATATTTT
V gene: TRBV7-3; D gene: .; J gene: TRBJ2-2; clone size: .; CDR3 protein: CASSLGDQGLTGELFF; CDR3 DNA: TGTGCCAGCAGCTTAGGCGACCAGGGGTTGACCGGGGAGCTGTTTTTT
V gene: TRBV18; D gene: .; J gene: TRBJ2-3; clone size: few; CDR3 protein: CASSPGGPGTDTQYF; CDR3 DNA: TGTGCCAGCTCCCCCGGGGGCCCTGGAACAGATACGCAGTATTTT
V gene: TRBV6-5; D gene: .; J gene: TRBJ1-2; clone size: .; CDR3 protein: CASEEGYGYTF; CDR3 DNA: TGTGCCAGCGAGGAGGGGTATGGCTACACCTTC
V gene: TRBV15; D gene: TRBD2; J gene: TRBJ2-7; clone size: .; CDR3 protein: CATSRDRGAGSYEQYF; CDR3 DNA: TGTGCCACCAGCAGAGATCGGGGAGCGGGGAGCTACGAGCAGTACTTC
V gene: TRBV27; D gene: .; J gene: TRBJ1-2; clone size: .; CDR3 protein: CASSLGQASGYTF; CDR3 DNA: TGTGCCAGCAGTTTAGGGCAGGCTAGTGGCTACACCTTC
V gene: TRBV10-3; D gene: .; J gene: TRBJ2-1; clone size: once; CDR3 protein: CAISERLSSYNEQFF; CDR3 DNA: TGTGCCATCAGTGAGAGGTTGAGCTCCTACAATGAGCAGTTCTTC
V gene: TRBV14; D gene: TRBD1; J gene: TRBJ1-2; clone size: .; CDR3 protein: CASSPMGQENYGYTF; CDR3 DNA: TGTGCCAGCAGCCCCATGGGACAGGAAAATTATGGCTACACCTTC
V gene: TRBV7-9; D gene: .; J gene: TRBJ1-3; clone size: .; CDR3 protein: CASSLGSGNTIYF; CDR3 DNA: TGTGCCAGCAGCTTAGGGTCTGGAAACACCATATATTTT
V gene: TRBV12-3/TRBV12-4; D gene: .; J gene: TRBJ1-1; clone size: .; CDR3 protein: CASSANLLEAFF; CDR3 DNA: TGTGCCAGCAGTGCCAACTTGTTGGAAGCTTTCTTT
V gene: TRBV7-9; D gene: TRBD2; J gene: TRBJ2-7; clone size: .; CDR3 protein: CASSFEAGNPHEQYF; CDR3 DNA: TGTGCCAGCAGCTTCGAAGCGGGAAATCCCCACGAGCAGTACTTC
V gene: TRBV27; D gene: .; J gene: TRBJ2-3; clone size: .; CDR3 protein: CASSLRWRGPRGTDTQYF; CDR3 DNA: TGTGCCAGCAGTTTAAGGTGGAGGGGTCCACGGGGCACAGATACGCAGTATTTT
V gene: TRBV7-9; D gene: .; J gene: TRBJ1-3; clone size: few; CDR3 protein: CASSPTSGVLGGNTIYF; CDR3 DNA: TGTGCCAGCAGTCCTACTTCAGGGGTACTAGGTGGAAACACCATATATTTT
V gene: TRBV3-1/TRBV3-2; D gene: TRBD2; J gene: TRBJ2-7; clone size: .; CDR3 protein: CASSQGLAGGSYEQYF; CDR3 DNA: TGTGCCAGCAGCCAAGGACTAGCGGGAGGTTCCTACGAGCAGTACTTC
V gene: TRBV5-1; D gene: TRBD1; J gene: TRBJ2-1; clone size: .; CDR3 protein: CASSSRQGMNEQFF; CDR3 DNA: TGCGCCAGCAGCTCGAGACAGGGTATGAATGAGCAGTTCTTC
V gene: TRBV3-1/TRBV3-2; D gene: .; J gene: TRBJ2-6; clone size: once; CDR3 protein: CASSQDSSGANVLTF; CDR3 DNA: TGTGCCAGCAGCCAGGACAGCTCTGGGGCCAACGTCCTGACTTTC
V gene: TRBV5-4; D gene: TRBD1; J gene: TRBJ2-2; clone size: .; CDR3 protein: CASSLSPRRGPANTGELFF; CDR3 DNA: TGTGCCAGCAGCTTGTCCCCTCGCAGGGGGCCCGCGAACACCGGGGAGCTGTTTTTT
V gene: TRBV7-6; D gene: .; J gene: TRBJ2-2; clone size: once; CDR3 protein: CASSSSSVVPRGELFF; CDR3 DNA: TGTGCCAGCAGCTCCTCGTCTGTAGTCCCCCGCGGGGAGCTGTTTTTT
V gene: TRBV9; D gene: TRBD1; J gene: TRBJ2-5; clone size: once; CDR3 protein: CASSLRDSGTEAGETQYF; CDR3 DNA: TGTGCCAGCAGCCTTAGGGATTCCGGGACAGAGGCTGGGGAGACCCAGTACTTC
V gene: TRBV18; D gene: .; J gene: TRBJ1-2; clone size: .; CDR3 protein: CASSPPGSNYGYTF; CDR3 DNA: TGTGCCAGCTCACCACCGGGCTCCAACTATGGCTACACCTTC
V gene: TRBV10-1; D gene: TRBD2; J gene: TRBJ2-1; clone size: .; CDR3 protein: CASSDPGTSGGYNEQFF; CDR3 DNA: TGCGCCAGCAGTGACCCCGGGACTAGCGGGGGCTACAATGAGCAGTTCTTC
V gene: TRBV3-1/TRBV3-2; D gene: .; J gene: TRBJ2-3; clone size: .; CDR3 protein: CASSQDLGGGPADTQYF; CDR3 DNA: TGTGCCAGCAGCCAAGATCTTGGGGGGGGGCCCGCAGATACGCAGTATTTT
V gene: TRBV5-8; D gene: TRBD2; J gene: TRBJ2-5; clone size: .; CDR3 protein: CASSLYSGGETQYF; CDR3 DNA: TGTGCCAGCAGCTTGTATAGCGGGGGAGAGACCCAGTACTTC
V gene: TRBV19; D gene: TRBD1; J gene: TRBJ2-2; clone size: .; CDR3 protein: CASSPGDRGGAGELFF; CDR3 DNA: TGTGCCAGTAGTCCCGGGGACAGGGGAGGCGCCGGGGAGCTGTTTTTT
V gene: TRBV18; D gene: .; J gene: TRBJ2-1; clone size: .; CDR3 protein: CASSRDVAEEQFF; CDR3 DNA: TGTGCCAGCTCACGGGACGTAGCAGAAGAGCAGTTCTTC
V gene: TRBV20-1; D gene: .; J gene: TRBJ2-1; clone size: .; CDR3 protein: CSAGVLREQFF; CDR3 DNA: TGCAGTGCTGGAGTTCTCAGAGAGCAGTTCTTC
V gene: TRBV9; D gene: .; J gene: TRBJ2-5; clone size: .; CDR3 protein: CASSVATLNKCQTQYF; CDR3 DNA: TGTGCCAGCAGCGTAGCTACGTTGAATAAATGCCAAACCCAGTACTTC